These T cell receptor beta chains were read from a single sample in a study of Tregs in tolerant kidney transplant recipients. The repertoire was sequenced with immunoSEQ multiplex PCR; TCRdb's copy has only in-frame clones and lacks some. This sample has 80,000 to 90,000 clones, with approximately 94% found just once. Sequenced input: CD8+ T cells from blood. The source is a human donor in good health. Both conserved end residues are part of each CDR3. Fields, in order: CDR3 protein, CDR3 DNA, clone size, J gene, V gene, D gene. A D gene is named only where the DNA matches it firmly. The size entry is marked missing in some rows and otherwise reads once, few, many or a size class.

cdr3_aa: CASSVGTGGFEQYF
cdr3_nt: TGTGCCAGCAGCGTAGGGACAGGGGGCTTCGAGCAGTACTTC
clone_size: .
j_call: TRBJ2-7
v_call: TRBV9
d_call: TRBD1

cdr3_aa: CASSLGYRANEQYF
cdr3_nt: TGTGCCAGCAGTTTAGGGTACAGGGCAAACGAGCAGTACTTC
clone_size: .
j_call: TRBJ2-7
v_call: TRBV27
d_call: .

cdr3_aa: CASSPGTGLNTGELFF
cdr3_nt: TGTGCCAGCAGCCCCGGGACAGGTTTGAACACCGGGGAGCTGTTTTTT
clone_size: once
j_call: TRBJ2-2
v_call: TRBV7-9
d_call: TRBD1

cdr3_aa: CASRGAAGFYEQYF
cdr3_nt: TGTGCCAGCAGAGGGGCGGCAGGATTCTACGAGCAGTACTTC
clone_size: .
j_call: TRBJ2-7
v_call: TRBV27
d_call: .

cdr3_aa: CASTKQQGRNQPQHF
cdr3_nt: TGTGCCAGCACCAAACAGCAGGGGCGCAATCAGCCCCAGCATTTT
clone_size: .
j_call: TRBJ1-5
v_call: TRBV6-1
d_call: .

cdr3_aa: CASSLPGTSGYGEQYF
cdr3_nt: TGTGCCAGCAGCTTACCCGGGACTAGCGGGTATGGCGAGCAGTACTTC
clone_size: .
j_call: TRBJ2-7
v_call: TRBV5-4
d_call: TRBD2

cdr3_aa: CASSYSVGRAGELFF
cdr3_nt: TGTGCCAGCAGTTACTCGGTCGGGAGGGCCGGGGAGCTGTTTTTT
clone_size: .
j_call: TRBJ2-2
v_call: TRBV6-5
d_call: TRBD2

cdr3_aa: CASRHSGRLDNEQFF
cdr3_nt: TGTGCCAGCAGACATAGCGGGAGACTGGACAATGAGCAGTTCTTC
clone_size: .
j_call: TRBJ2-1
v_call: TRBV11-2
d_call: TRBD2

cdr3_aa: CATLGANGYTF
cdr3_nt: TGTGCCACCCTTGGCGCTAATGGCTACACCTTC
clone_size: .
j_call: TRBJ1-2
v_call: TRBV9
d_call: .

cdr3_aa: CASSEVVGLISGANVLTF
cdr3_nt: TGTGCCAGCAGTGAAGTGGTTGGACTTATCTCTGGGGCCAACGTCCTGACTTTC
clone_size: .
j_call: TRBJ2-6
v_call: TRBV6-1
d_call: .

cdr3_aa: CASSSRTASQETQYF
cdr3_nt: TGCGCCAGCAGCTCCCGGACAGCGAGCCAAGAGACCCAGTACTTC
clone_size: .
j_call: TRBJ2-5
v_call: TRBV5-1
d_call: .

cdr3_aa: CASSPSGAGNYEQYF
cdr3_nt: TGCGCCAGCAGCCCTTCGGGGGCGGGAAACTACGAGCAGTACTTC
clone_size: once
j_call: TRBJ2-7
v_call: TRBV4-1
d_call: .

cdr3_aa: CASSLAGWGSYNEQFF
cdr3_nt: TGTGCCAGCAGCTTAGCAGGGTGGGGGTCCTACAATGAGCAGTTCTTC
clone_size: .
j_call: TRBJ2-1
v_call: TRBV7-9
d_call: .

cdr3_aa: CASTFLAGTGIFANEKLFF
cdr3_nt: TGTGCCAGCACCTTTTTAGCCGGGACAGGGATATTTGCTAATGAAAAACTGTTTTTT
clone_size: .
j_call: TRBJ1-4
v_call: TRBV7-2
d_call: TRBD1

cdr3_aa: CASSGLAGGQDTQYF
cdr3_nt: TGTGCCAGCAGTGGACTAGCGGGGGGGCAAGATACGCAGTATTTT
clone_size: few
j_call: TRBJ2-3
v_call: TRBV6-1
d_call: TRBD2

cdr3_aa: CASRGDNEKLFF
cdr3_nt: TGTGCCAGCAGGGGCGACAATGAAAAACTGTTTTTT
clone_size: .
j_call: TRBJ1-4
v_call: TRBV13
d_call: .

cdr3_aa: CASSLMVGPSYEQYF
cdr3_nt: TGTGCCAGCAGCTTAATGGTGGGACCATCCTACGAGCAGTACTTC
clone_size: .
j_call: TRBJ2-7
v_call: TRBV7-8
d_call: .

cdr3_aa: CASSKRSGQGAYNEQFF
cdr3_nt: TGCGCCAGCAGCAAAAGGTCCGGTCAGGGGGCCTACAATGAGCAGTTCTTC
clone_size: .
j_call: TRBJ2-1
v_call: TRBV4-1
d_call: TRBD1

cdr3_aa: CASSYLPEAFF
cdr3_nt: TGTGCCAGCAGTTACTTACCTGAAGCTTTCTTT
clone_size: .
j_call: TRBJ1-1
v_call: TRBV6-5
d_call: .

cdr3_aa: CASSFGNSYEQYF
cdr3_nt: TGTGCCAGCAGCTTTGGAAACTCCTACGAGCAGTACTTC
clone_size: .
j_call: TRBJ2-7
v_call: TRBV5-6
d_call: .

cdr3_aa: CAISEYGGAGSYEQYF
cdr3_nt: TGTGCCATCAGTGAGTACGGGGGGGCAGGATCCTACGAGCAGTACTTC
clone_size: .
j_call: TRBJ2-7
v_call: TRBV10-3
d_call: TRBD2

cdr3_aa: CASRGQSSGNTIYF
cdr3_nt: TGTGCCAGCAGGGGGCAAAGCTCTGGAAACACCATATATTTT
clone_size: .
j_call: TRBJ1-3
v_call: TRBV6-5
d_call: .

cdr3_aa: CASSQDTTGGRSSYEQYF
cdr3_nt: TGCGCCAGCAGCCAAGATACGACAGGGGGTAGAAGCTCCTACGAGCAGTACTTC
clone_size: once
j_call: TRBJ2-7
v_call: TRBV4-1
d_call: TRBD1

cdr3_aa: CAWSVRGGAYEQYF
cdr3_nt: TGTGCCTGGAGTGTCCGGGGGGGCGCCTACGAGCAGTACTTC
clone_size: .
j_call: TRBJ2-7
v_call: TRBV30
d_call: TRBD2

cdr3_aa: CASSQGRGEPYEQYF
cdr3_nt: TGCGCCAGCAGCCAAGGACGGGGGGAACCCTACGAGCAGTACTTC
clone_size: .
j_call: TRBJ2-7
v_call: TRBV4-1
d_call: TRBD2

cdr3_aa: CASSVFMEGYEQYF
cdr3_nt: TGTGCCAGCAGTGTATTTATGGAGGGCTACGAGCAGTACTTC
clone_size: .
j_call: TRBJ2-7
v_call: TRBV9
d_call: .

cdr3_aa: CASSRLETQYF
cdr3_nt: TGTGCCAGCAGCCGGCTCGAGACCCAGTACTTC
clone_size: .
j_call: TRBJ2-5
v_call: TRBV7-9
d_call: .

cdr3_aa: CASSRSHLAGVSYEQYF
cdr3_nt: TGCGCCAGCAGCCGATCCCACCTAGCGGGAGTATCCTACGAGCAGTACTTC
clone_size: .
j_call: TRBJ2-7
v_call: TRBV5-1
d_call: TRBD2

cdr3_aa: CASSPRTGEETQYF
cdr3_nt: TGTGCCAGCAGCCCTCGGACAGGGGAAGAGACCCAGTACTTC
clone_size: .
j_call: TRBJ2-5
v_call: TRBV5-4
d_call: TRBD1

cdr3_aa: CASSEGRGSTDTQYF
cdr3_nt: TGTGCCAGCAGTGAGGGGCGGGGGAGCACAGATACGCAGTATTTT
clone_size: few
j_call: TRBJ2-3
v_call: TRBV6-4
d_call: TRBD2

cdr3_aa: CASSLEGLAKAQYF
cdr3_nt: TGTGCCAGCAGCTTAGAAGGACTAGCGAAGGCGCAGTATTTT
clone_size: .
j_call: TRBJ2-3
v_call: TRBV7-2
d_call: TRBD2

cdr3_aa: CASSRGTVSSYEQYF
cdr3_nt: TGCGCCAGCAGCCGCGGGACGGTCAGTTCCTACGAGCAGTACTTC
clone_size: .
j_call: TRBJ2-7
v_call: TRBV4-1
d_call: .

cdr3_aa: CSGLAGYNEQFF
cdr3_nt: TGCAGCGGGCTAGCGGGCTACAATGAGCAGTTCTTC
clone_size: .
j_call: TRBJ2-1
v_call: TRBV29-1
d_call: TRBD2

cdr3_aa: CASSGYSGGQPQHF
cdr3_nt: TGTGCCAGCAGCGGATACTCAGGGGGGCAGCCCCAGCATTTT
clone_size: .
j_call: TRBJ1-5
v_call: TRBV9
d_call: TRBD1

cdr3_aa: CASSLDLGGILAKNIQYF
cdr3_nt: TGTGCCAGCAGCTTAGATCTTGGGGGGATACTAGCCAAAAACATTCAGTACTTC
clone_size: .
j_call: TRBJ2-4
v_call: TRBV11-2
d_call: .

cdr3_aa: CAISGGGEYEQYF
cdr3_nt: TGTGCCATCAGTGGGGGAGGGGAGTACGAGCAGTACTTC
clone_size: .
j_call: TRBJ2-7
v_call: TRBV10-3
d_call: TRBD2

cdr3_aa: CASSLAGEGLQNIQYF
cdr3_nt: TGTGCCAGCAGCTTGGCCGGTGAGGGGTTGCAAAACATTCAGTACTTC
clone_size: .
j_call: TRBJ2-4
v_call: TRBV5-8
d_call: .

cdr3_aa: CAWSLGQGQGPQHF
cdr3_nt: TGTGCCTGGAGTCTGGGACAGGGACAGGGGCCCCAGCATTTT
clone_size: .
j_call: TRBJ1-5
v_call: TRBV30
d_call: TRBD1

cdr3_aa: CATSRDIPGQGQETQYF
cdr3_nt: TGTGCCACCAGCAGAGATATCCCCGGACAGGGCCAAGAGACCCAGTACTTC
clone_size: .
j_call: TRBJ2-5
v_call: TRBV15
d_call: TRBD1

cdr3_aa: CASTPSHAGMNTEAFF
cdr3_nt: TGTGCCAGTACCCCTAGCCATGCAGGGATGAACACTGAAGCTTTCTTT
clone_size: .
j_call: TRBJ1-1
v_call: TRBV19
d_call: .

cdr3_aa: CASSERRTYEQYF
cdr3_nt: TGTGCCAGCAGTGAGAGACGTACCTACGAGCAGTACTTC
clone_size: .
j_call: TRBJ2-7
v_call: TRBV6-1
d_call: .

cdr3_aa: CASSQGDRGLVAKNIQYF
cdr3_nt: TGCGCCAGCAGCCAAGGGGACAGGGGGTTGGTAGCCAAAAACATTCAGTACTTC
clone_size: .
j_call: TRBJ2-4
v_call: TRBV4-1
d_call: TRBD1

cdr3_aa: CSVPDRQETQYF
cdr3_nt: TGCAGCGTCCCGGACAGGCAAGAGACCCAGTACTTC
clone_size: .
j_call: TRBJ2-5
v_call: TRBV29-1
d_call: TRBD1

cdr3_aa: CASSNRSYRGTQYF
cdr3_nt: TGTGCCAGCAGCAACCGATCATACAGGGGGACCCAGTACTTC
clone_size: .
j_call: TRBJ2-5
v_call: TRBV5-4
d_call: TRBD1

cdr3_aa: CASSWGQGQETQYF
cdr3_nt: TGTGCCAGCAGCTGGGGACAGGGTCAAGAGACCCAGTACTTC
clone_size: .
j_call: TRBJ2-5
v_call: TRBV7-9
d_call: TRBD1

cdr3_aa: CSVELFGSGRTSGSYNEQFF
cdr3_nt: TGCAGCGTTGAACTTTTTGGTAGCGGGAGAACCTCGGGCTCCTACAATGAGCAGTTCTTC
clone_size: .
j_call: TRBJ2-1
v_call: TRBV29-1
d_call: TRBD2

cdr3_aa: CAWSNNRDRFTYEQYF
cdr3_nt: TGTGCCTGGAGTAACAACCGGGACAGGTTTACCTACGAGCAGTACTTC
clone_size: .
j_call: TRBJ2-7
v_call: TRBV30
d_call: TRBD1

cdr3_aa: CASSPTGVYEQYF
cdr3_nt: TGCGCCAGCAGCCCGACAGGGGTGTACGAGCAGTACTTC
clone_size: .
j_call: TRBJ2-7
v_call: TRBV4-1
d_call: TRBD1

cdr3_aa: CASSETGVQQPQHF
cdr3_nt: TGTGCCAGCAGCGAGACAGGGGTTCAACAGCCCCAGCATTTT
clone_size: .
j_call: TRBJ1-5
v_call: TRBV9
d_call: TRBD1

cdr3_aa: CASSRGTEAFF
cdr3_nt: TGTGCCAGTAGTCGGGGCACTGAAGCTTTCTTT
clone_size: .
j_call: TRBJ1-1
v_call: TRBV19
d_call: .